This TCR beta chain came from a study of T cell clones after liver transplantation. This CDR3 region has 15 residues. V lost 6 bases and J 2 bases, leaving 14 bases between the germline ends. Germline V gene data show CDR1 as SGHVS and CDR2 as FQNEAQ. This clone was detected once. Repertoires were generated with immunoSEQ multiplex PCR, while TCRdb's copy carries only in-frame clones and drops some. The sample records more than 7,000 clones, approximately 78% being singletons. Sequencing used CD8+ T cells from blood, obtained at the 22-month timepoint. The chain is built from TRBV7-8 and TRBJ2-4, with D perhaps matching TRBD1 or TRBD2 (5 bases each). The TCR originated in a human patient who received a liver transplant. Among the T cells, some may be from the graft donor. Here the CDR3 DNA reads TGTGCCAGCAGTCGGGACCGAAAGCCCAAAAACATTCAGTACTTC. This translates into CASSRDRKPKNIQYF.